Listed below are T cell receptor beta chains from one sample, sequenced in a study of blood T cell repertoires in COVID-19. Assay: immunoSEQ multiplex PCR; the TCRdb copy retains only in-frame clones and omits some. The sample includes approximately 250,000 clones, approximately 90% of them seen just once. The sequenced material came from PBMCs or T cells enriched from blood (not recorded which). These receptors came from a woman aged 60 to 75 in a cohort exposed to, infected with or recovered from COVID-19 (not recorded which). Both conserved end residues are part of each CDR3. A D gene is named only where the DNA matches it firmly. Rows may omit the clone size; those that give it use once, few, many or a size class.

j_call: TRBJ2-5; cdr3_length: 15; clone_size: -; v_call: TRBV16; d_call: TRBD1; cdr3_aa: CASSQSPTGVDPQYF; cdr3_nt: TGTGCCAGCAGCCAATCACCAACAGGGGTTGATCCCCAGTACTTC
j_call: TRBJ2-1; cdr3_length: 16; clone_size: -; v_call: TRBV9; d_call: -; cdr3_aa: CASSVSGTSSYNEQFF; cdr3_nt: TGTGCCAGCAGCGTTTCCGGGACAAGCTCCTACAATGAGCAGTTCTTC
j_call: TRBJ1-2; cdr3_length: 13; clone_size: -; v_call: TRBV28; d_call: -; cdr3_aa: CASEETWNYGYTF; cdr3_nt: TGTGCCAGCGAGGAGACCTGGAACTATGGCTACACCTTC
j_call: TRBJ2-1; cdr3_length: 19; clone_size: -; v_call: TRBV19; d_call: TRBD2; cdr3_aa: CASSLTGVAGGPEVNEQFF; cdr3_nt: TGTGCCAGTAGCCTTACGGGGGTAGCGGGAGGGCCAGAAGTAAATGAGCAGTTCTTC
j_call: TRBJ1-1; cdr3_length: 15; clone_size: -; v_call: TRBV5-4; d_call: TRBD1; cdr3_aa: CASSRRQGVNTEAFF; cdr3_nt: TGTGCCAGCAGCAGGCGACAGGGGGTCAACACTGAAGCTTTCTTT
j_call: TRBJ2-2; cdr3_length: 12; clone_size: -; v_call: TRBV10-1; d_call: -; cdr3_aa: CASSERAGELFF; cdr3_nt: TGCGCCAGCAGTGAACGGGCCGGGGAGCTGTTTTTT
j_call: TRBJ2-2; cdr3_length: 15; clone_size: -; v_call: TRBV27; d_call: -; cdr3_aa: CASSLYRGGTGELFF; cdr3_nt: TGTGCCAGCAGTTTATACAGGGGGGGGACCGGGGAGCTGTTTTTT
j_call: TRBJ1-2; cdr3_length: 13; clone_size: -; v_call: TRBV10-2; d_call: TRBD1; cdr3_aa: CASRARTGDGYTF; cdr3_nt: TGCGCCAGCAGAGCTAGGACAGGGGATGGCTACACCTTC
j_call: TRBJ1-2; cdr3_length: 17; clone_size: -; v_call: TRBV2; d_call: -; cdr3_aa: CASSEMSARGSNYGYTF; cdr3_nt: TGTGCCAGCAGTGAAATGAGTGCCAGGGGATCTAACTATGGCTACACCTTC
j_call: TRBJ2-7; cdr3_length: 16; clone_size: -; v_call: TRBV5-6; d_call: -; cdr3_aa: CASSLVSVSDFGEQYF; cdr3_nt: TGTGCCAGCAGCTTGGTATCTGTTAGCGATTTCGGCGAGCAGTACTTC
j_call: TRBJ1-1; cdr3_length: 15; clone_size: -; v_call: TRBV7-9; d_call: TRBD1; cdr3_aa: CASSLGQGATTEAFF; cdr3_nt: TGTGCCAGCAGCTTGGGACAGGGGGCGACCACTGAAGCTTTCTTT
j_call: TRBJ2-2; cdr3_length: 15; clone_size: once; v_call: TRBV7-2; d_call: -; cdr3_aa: CASSLGRSNTGELFF; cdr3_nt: TGTGCCAGCAGCTTAGGCAGATCGAACACCGGGGAGCTGTTTTTT
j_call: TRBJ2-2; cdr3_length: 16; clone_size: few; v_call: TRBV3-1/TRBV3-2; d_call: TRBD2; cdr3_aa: CASTRLAGVGTGELFF; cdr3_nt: TGTGCCAGCACGAGACTAGCGGGAGTTGGCACCGGGGAGCTGTTTTTT
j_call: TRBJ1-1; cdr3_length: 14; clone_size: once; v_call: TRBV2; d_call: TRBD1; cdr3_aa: CASSQDRGQTEAFF; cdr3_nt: TGTGCCAGCAGTCAGGACAGGGGGCAAACTGAAGCTTTCTTT
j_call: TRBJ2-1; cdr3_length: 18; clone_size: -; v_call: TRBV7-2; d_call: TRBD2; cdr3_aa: CASSFPSGRAGSYNEQFF; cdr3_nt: TGTGCCAGCAGCTTCCCTAGCGGGAGGGCCGGGTCCTACAATGAGCAGTTCTTC
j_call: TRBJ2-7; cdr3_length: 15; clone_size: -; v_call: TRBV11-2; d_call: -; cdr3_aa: CASSQDSLAAYEQYF; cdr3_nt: TGTGCCAGCAGCCAAGACTCTCTAGCCGCCTACGAGCAGTACTTC